The present T cell receptor (beta chain) was sequenced within a study of shared clonotypes between healthy human individuals. Study conclusions and caveats: Despite large depth, rarefaction showed incomplete sorted-subset sequencing. The sharing of 4% to 5.5% of naive CD4 clonotypes was seen across several donors.

Per the germline V gene, CDR1 is SEHNR and CDR2 is FQNEAQ (reference sequence). The CDR3 covers 14 residues. With 0 bases removed from V and 4 bases from J, the gap between germline ends came to 10 bases. For each subset, genomic DNA was distributed in equal portions over several immunoSEQ plates. The protocol was immunoSEQ multiplex PCR, while the TCRdb copy is restricted to in-frame clones and leaves out a portion. The repertoire has approximately 640,000 clones, less than 95% of them found once; the top ten carry 34%. Of note for this clone: Antigen specificity is unknown.

The chain couples TRBV7-9 to TRBJ2-7; either TRBD1 or TRBD2 may fit D (5 bases each). The TCR comes from a man aged 18 to 35 in good health. Some clones in this sample may be carry-over from other donors' samples. Source material: memory CD8+ T cells from PBMCs. Subset here: CD45RO+ cells pooled with CCR7-negative TemRA cells. The CDR3 loop reads CASSLAVGPYEQYF. The CDR3 bases are TGTGCCAGCAGCTTAGCGGTGGGACCTTACGAGCAGTACTTC.